A single sample is the source of the 27 T cell receptor beta chains below, sequenced in a study of post-analysis software for immune sequencing data. The antigens of these receptors remain unknown. Tagging with unique molecular identifiers was a feature of the TCR beta cDNA libraries. TCRdb re-analysed the PCR reads in MiXCR, keeping a single row per CDR3 protein. Of around 440,000 distinct CDR3 sequences listed, approximately 45% were seen once; the top ten hold about 12%. Overall study results and limits: Several TRBV segments, TRBV5-6, TRBV5-1 and TRBV20-1 among them, were found more frequent in patients than controls.

The specimen was blood. These receptors all come from a girl between 10 and 17 years old with multiple sclerosis.

The rearrangement uses TRBV7-2 and TRBJ2-1, with D unresolved. Germline V gives CDR1 SGHTA, CDR2 FQGNSA. The V and J ends lost 0 bases and 5 bases respectively, with 5 bases between them. The CDR3 runs to 13 residues. The CDR3 protein is CASSLAWNNEQFF. Here the CDR3 DNA reads TGTGCCAGCAGCTTAGCGTGGAACAATGAGCAGTTCTTC. Full variable domain (rest looked up from reference TRBV7-2 and TRBJ2-1): GAGVSQSPSNKVTEKGKDVELRCDPISGHTALYWYRQSLGQGLEFLIYFQGNSAPDKSGLPSDRFSAERTGGSVSTLTIQRTQQEDSAVYLCASSLAWNNEQFFGPGTRLTVL.

This rearrangement joins TRBV12-3 or TRBV12-4 to TRBJ2-7; 7 nucleotides agree with TRBD2. Unmatched junction bases numbered 17, after V lost 5 bases and J lost 4 bases. CDR3 length: 17 residues. CDR3 DNA: TGTGCCAGCAGTACGAACCCGGGACTAATTAACGGATACGAGCAGTACTTC. Its protein product is CASSTNPGLINGYEQYF.

The genes are TRBV3-1 and TRBJ1-1; D is unresolved. The CDR3 totals 13 residues. Germline-derived CDR1 and CDR2 are LGHDT and YNNKEL (reference sequence). Trimming pared 5 bases from V and 2 bases from J, leaving 9 bases between. CDR3 in DNA: TGTGCCAGCAGCAAAATCAGAAACACTGAAGCTTTCTTT. Its protein product is CASSKIRNTEAFF.

V gene TRBV14 combines with J gene TRBJ1-2, with D maybe TRBD1 (6 bases). The CDR3 contains 16 residues. Trimming shortened V by 3 bases and J by 3 bases, and 17 bases separated the two germline ends. Germline CDR1 reads SGHDN; CDR2 reads FVKESK. The CDR3 DNA is TGTGCCAGCAGCCACGCTATCGGACAGACAGACTATGGCTACACCTTC. As protein: CASSHAIGQTDYGYTF.

This clonotype has just a few counts. The chain is built from TRBV29-1 and TRBJ1-5; 7 positions agree with TRBD1. The CDR3 covers 16 residues. CDR1 is SQVTM and CDR2 is ANQGSEA in the germline V gene. CDR3: CRYHRDRQYSNQPQHF. In DNA form, the CDR3 reads TGCAGGTATCATCGGGACAGACAGTATAGCAATCAGCCCCAGCATTTT.

The chain employs TRBV5-1 and TRBJ2-1; TRBD2 matches at 7 bases. The CDR3 is 13 amino acids. The V gene's germline CDR1 is SGHRS and CDR2 YFSETQ. V lost 3 bases and J lost 9; bases outside the gene matches: 6. The CDR3 spells CASSSGGRGEQFF. The CDR3 DNA reads TGCGCCAGCAGCTCGGGGGGTCGGGGTGAGCAGTTCTTC.

The gene calls are TRBV6-1 and TRBJ2-3; 10 nucleotides match TRBD1. The CDR3 length is 19 residues. V lost 0 bases to trimming and J lost 5 bases; unmatched junction nucleotides: 14. Germline V gives CDR1 MNHNS, CDR2 SASEGT. CDR3 sequence: CASSEAGAFGTGVVDTQYF. The CDR3 region has the DNA TGTGCCAGCAGTGAAGCAGGCGCCTTCGGGACAGGGGTGGTAGATACGCAGTATTTT.

This rearrangement joins TRBV27 to TRBJ1-4; 9 bases agree with TRBD1. The CDR3 is 15 residues long. With 8 bases clipped from V and 0 bases from J, the junction kept 4 bases outside the gene matches. Germline V lookup: CDR1 MNHEY, CDR2 SMNVEV (reference sequence). The CDR3 nucleotides read TGTGCCAGCCGCCGACAGGGGGCAACTAATGAAAAACTGTTTTTT. The encoded protein is CASRRQGATNEKLFF.

The chain is built from TRBV20-1 and TRBJ2-4; 8 nucleotides agree with TRBD2. Losses at the gene ends were 0 bases for V and 6 bases for J; bases not matched to a gene: 10. This CDR3 spans 16 amino acids. The V gene's germline CDR1 is DFQATT and CDR2 SNEGSKA (reference sequence). The CDR3 coding sequence is TGCAGTGCTAGAGAGCCGGGACTAGACCTAAGAAACATTCAGTACTTC. It yields the protein CSAREPGLDLRNIQYF.

The CDR3 protein is CASSSRDSLTLGFGGYTF. As DNA, the CDR3 is TGTGCCAGCAGTTCACGGGACTCCCTTACGTTGGGGTTCGGAGGCTACACCTTC. V and J are TRBV12-3 or TRBV12-4 and TRBJ1-2, with a weak D call TRBD1 (5 bases). The length of the CDR3 is 18 residues. Deletions cut 4 bases from V and 8 bases from J, with 29 bases between.

The rearrangement joins TRBV20-1 to TRBJ2-7, with TRBD1 matching 8 bases. This CDR3 is 14 amino acids long. Germline trimming cut 1 base from V and 2 bases from J; bases unmatched to any gene: 4. Germline V CDR1 and CDR2: DFQATT, SNEGSKA (reference sequence). The chain's CDR3 is CSARADRGAYEQYF. Here the CDR3 DNA reads TGCAGTGCTAGAGCCGACAGGGGCGCCTACGAGCAGTACTTC.

This clonotype was recorded only once. The rearrangement links TRBV7-2 to TRBJ2-1; a weak D match, TRBD2 (6 bases). There are 16 residues in the CDR3. Germline-derived CDR1 and CDR2 are SGHTA and FQGNSA. Trimming took off 1 base at V and 2 bases at J, with 12 bases between the two ends. The DNA for the CDR3 is TGTGCCAGCAGCTTAGGAGGTAGCGGTCCCTACAATGAGCAGTTCTTC. Amino acid sequence: CASSLGGSGPYNEQFF.

This clonotype was seen only a few times. The chain employs TRBV6-1 and TRBJ2-7, with TRBD1 identical over 7 bases. The V gene's germline CDR1 is MNHNS and CDR2 SASEGT. The CDR3 length is 15 residues. The trim removed 4 bases at V and 4 bases at J, leaving 10 bases unmatched. For the CDR3, the DNA is TGTGCCAGCAGTGGTGGACAGGTGGCATTATACGAGCAGTACTTC. It encodes CASSGGQVALYEQYF.

V gene TRBV9 combines with J gene TRBJ2-7; 7 nucleotides match TRBD1. Near its end, the DNA agrees better with TRBJ2-5, so the J call may be wrong. Germline CDR1 SGDLS, CDR2 YYNGEE. The CDR3 has 15 amino acids. This CDR3 reads CASSVGGQHGETQYF. CDR3 bases: TGTGCCAGCAGCGTAGGGGGACAGCACGGAGAGACCCAGTACTTC.

This clonotype occurred a few times. The V and J genes are TRBV12-3 or TRBV12-4 and TRBJ2-1, with no clear D. The CDR3 spans 14 residues. V dropped 6 bases and J dropped 7 bases, with 16 bases sitting between them. CDR3 sequence (DNA): TGTGCCAGCAGCTCCCCCCCCGGCGCGAATGAGCAGTTCTTC. Translation: CASSSPPGANEQFF.

The chain uses TRBV20-1 and TRBJ2-6; D is unclear. The CDR3 is 14 residues long. V gave up 3 bases and J gave up 1 base, with 7 bases separating them. CDR1 is DFQATT, CDR2 SNEGSKA, per germline (reference sequence). This CDR3 is CSARSRSGANVLTF. The CDR3 nucleotides read TGCAGTGCTAGGTCTCGATCTGGGGCCAACGTCCTGACTTTC.

This clonotype was seen a few times. The V call is TRBV4-2, the J call TRBJ2-3; a possible D gene is TRBD1 (6 bases). The V gene lost 0 bases and the J gene lost 14 bases, with 18 bases spanning the gap. This CDR3 is built from 14 residues. Germline-derived CDR1 and CDR2 are LGHNA and YNFKEQ. CDR3 nucleotides: TGTGCCAGCAGCCAAGATAGAGGCGACAGGTCGCTGTATTTT. This gives the protein CASSQDRGDRSLYF.

The sample holds a few counts of this clonotype. V is TRBV20-1 and J is TRBJ2-4, with D unresolved. V dropped 6 bases and J dropped 2 bases, with 14 bases sitting between them. CDR3 length equals 14 residues. Per germline, CDR1 DFQATT and CDR2 SNEGSKA (reference sequence). CDR3 nucleotides: TGCAGTGCCATACACGTGGGAACCAAAAACATTCAGTACTTC. It specifies CSAIHVGTKNIQYF.

This chain uses TRBV27 with TRBJ2-7, with D possibly being TRBD2 (6 bases). The CDR3 totals 13 residues. Trimming shortened V by 2 bases and J by 4 bases, and 9 bases separated the two germline ends. From germline, CDR1 is MNHEY and CDR2 SMNVEV (reference sequence). DNA of the CDR3: TGTGCCAGCAGTTTAGGTGGGGGGTACGAGCAGTACGTC. As protein: CASSLGGGYEQYV.

As regards this clonotype: It may be a read error: a sequence one base away is much more abundant. The gene calls are TRBV5-1 and TRBJ2-3; D is uncertain. Trimming removed 1 base from V and 4 bases from J, with 7 bases in between. CDR1 and CDR2 from the germline V gene are SGHRS and YFSETQ. The CDR3 contains 13 residues. CDR3 coding DNA: TGCGCCAGCAGCTTGACCAACGCAGATACGCAGTATTTT. This sequence encodes CASSLTNADTQYF.

The rearrangement joins TRBV7-9 to TRBJ1-4; D perhaps matches TRBD1 (5 bases). The V gene lost 3 bases and the J gene lost 8 bases, with 13 bases spanning the gap. CDR1 is SEHNR and CDR2 is FQNEAQ in the germline V gene (reference sequence). This CDR3 is built from 14 residues. The CDR3 DNA reads TGTGCCAGCAGCTTCGGGACTCTTGAGGAAAAACTGTTTTTT. Encoded protein: CASSFGTLEEKLFF.

The rearrangement uses TRBV18 and TRBJ2-1, with 7 bases aligning to TRBD1. CDR3 length: 14 amino acids. V was pared by 3 bases and J by 4 bases, with 3 bases of the junction left unmatched. CDR1 KGHSH and CDR2 LQKENI come from the germline V gene. CDR3 DNA sequence: TGTGCCAGCTCACCCCCGGACAGGTACAATGAGCAGTTCTTC. This gives the protein CASSPPDRYNEQFF.

The chain carries TRBV29-1 and TRBJ2-5; 9 bases match TRBD2. The length of the CDR3 is 15 residues. V lost 2 bases, J lost 5 bases, and 9 bases stayed unmatched. The V gene's germline CDR1 is SQVTM and CDR2 ANQGSEA. The CDR3 nucleotides are TGCAGCGTTGAACGTAGCGGGAGCTTGTGGGAGACCCAGTACTTC. Amino acids: CSVERSGSLWETQYF.

The CDR3 protein is CSVEDLSRGTEAFF. CDR3 DNA sequence: TGCAGCGTTGAAGACCTTTCAAGGGGGACTGAAGCTTTCTTT. The chain combines TRBV29-1 with TRBJ1-1; D possibly corresponds to TRBD1 (6 bases). The CDR3 sequence is 14 residues long. Germline CDR1 SQVTM, CDR2 ANQGSEA. V lost 0 bases and J 5 bases, leaving 13 bases between the germline ends.

The rearrangement links TRBV6-5 to TRBJ2-1; D uncertain. CDR1 is MNHEY, CDR2 SVGAGI, per germline. V shed 5 bases and J shed 13 bases, with 21 bases lying between them. The CDR3 has 14 residues. CDR3 DNA: TGTGCCAGCAGTCCCTCAGAAGGGTCCAGTGAACAGTTCTTC. This codes for CASSPSEGSSEQFF.

The genes are TRBV4-2 and TRBJ2-3, with 10 bases identical to TRBD2. Germline V gene sequence: CDR1 LGHNA, CDR2 YNFKEQ. This CDR3 has 19 residues. V dropped 4 bases and J dropped 5; count of bases not matched to a gene: 18. Here the CDR3 DNA reads TGTGCCAGCAGCCGCCAGGCCCGGAGAGCGGGAGGGCCGCAAGATACGCAGTATTTT. This encodes CASSRQARRAGGPQDTQYF.

This chain joins TRBV27 and TRBJ2-7, with D perhaps matching TRBD2 (5 bases). V was pared by 5 bases and J by 6 bases, with 17 bases between. Per germline, CDR1 MNHEY and CDR2 SMNVEV (reference sequence). CDR3 length equals 14 residues. The CDR3 is CASSQGSLFAEQYF. CDR3 DNA: TGTGCCAGCAGTCAAGGGAGCCTATTCGCCGAGCAGTACTTC.